The present entry profiles one TCR beta chain with its context. No cognate antigen has been identified for it. It has no much larger one-base neighbor in the sample; base qualities were not kept. To prepare the library, the immunoSEQ multiplex PCR assay was applied. A mixture of 60 forward primers for TCR Vbeta segments and 13 reverse primers for TCR Jbeta segments was used in the multiplex PCR. Amplification of the CDR3 region of rearranged TCR beta genes was performed with a multiplex PCR assay on genomic DNA. Amplified TCR beta libraries were sequenced as 87-base-pair reads on the Illumina HiSeq System. Turning to the authors' computational methods: In a later analysis, tens of millions of unique TCR beta chains were counted across the approximately 620 repertoires, and around 10 million of these chains were shared by at least two donors. To remove PCR and sequencing errors, raw reads were error-corrected and collapsed into unique sequences using a nearest-neighbor algorithm that merged closely related sequences. CDR3 sequences were aligned to IMGT reference sequences to assign V, D and J gene segments. For a sequence to be retained, a match of at least six nucleotides was required to both a V gene segment and a J gene segment. A rearrangement counted as productive if the CDR3 had no stop codons and remained in frame with V and J, and every other rearrangement counted as non-productive. CDR3 was defined by IMGT convention, running from the second conserved V-encoded cysteine to the conserved J-encoded phenylalanine. The earlier analysis of some 600 of the donors excluded sequences that lacked an unambiguous match to a single V gene segment. An earlier analysis of under 750 of the donors called V segments functional above 56.7% productive rearrangements and segregating when the between-donor standard deviation exceeded 5%. A statistical classification framework was developed to diagnose cytomegalovirus status using the catalog of TCR beta chain sequences. V and J gene assignment, in a later analysis, came from comparing TCR nucleotide sequences with IMGT/GENE-DB human TR gene sequences. A later analysis assigned CDR3 sequences and most-parsimonious VDJ recombination scenarios with the TCRdist pipeline. In a later analysis, every TCR beta chain was defined by the combination of its CDR3 amino acid sequence and its V-gene family, and reads without a unique V-gene family were dropped. In a later analysis, fewer than 650 highly shared, low-generation-probability nucleotide sequences were removed to address suspected cross-contamination and a sequencing artifact. For each public chain, a later analysis derived a clonal expansion index from normalized ranks of inferred template counts within each repertoire. A later analysis computed generation probabilities with a VDJ recombination model fitted to out-of-frame rearrangements, and checked the results against IGoR. In a later analysis, TCR-TCR, TCR-HLA and TCR-CMV co-occurrence was scored with hypergeometric tests, and a repertoire-size bias correction was applied to TCR pairs. False discovery rates were estimated in a later analysis by permuting HLA or CMV assignments 20 times. In a later analysis, co-occurring TCRs were grouped with DBSCAN, and TCRdist sequence similarity was added when clustering was performed within HLA-allele-positive subsets. Repertoires with fewer than 30,000 or more than 120,000 public chains were left out of co-occurrence clustering, as were five repertoires with anomalous nucleotide sharing. TCRdb carries this immuneACCESS record with in-frame sequences only. Its versions omit some clonotypes, under half of them owing to an unresolved V gene in the studies checked, with the rest unexplained. From that table come the V and J calls and clone size; the DNA was used to work out D and trimming. The sample has 150,000 to 200,000 clones on record, about four fifths of them singletons. More than 1.5% of the sample comes from the top ten.

Including the terminal cysteine and phenylalanine, the CDR3 comprises 16 residues. Only CDR3 DNA remains: 48 bases, in frame from the first base. Ends trimmed: V by 4 bases, J by 4 bases; bases unmatched to a gene: 10. CDR1 and CDR2, looked up from the germline V gene, are SGHRS and YFSETQ. This record comes from a study of cytomegalovirus exposure and HLA in healthy donors (dated by TCRdb to 2016 to 2017). About the full investigation: According to an earlier analysis of a few hundred of the donors, 150 million to 200 million T cells yielded roughly 100 million unique TCR beta sequences and about 300 Gb of sequence data. Roughly 300 gigabases of sequencing data and approximately 91 million unique TCR sequences made up an early release that covered about 640 HLA-typed donors. Several DR-DQ haplotypes were handled as single units for association and clustering, since linkage in the cohort was strong. In the later analysis, no new phenotypic data were used to find candidate immune exposures; instead, reliance was placed on TCR beta sequences and their occurrence across donors. Genome-wide SNP genotypes for about 60% of the 666 donors were used in a later genetic analysis, which treated that subset as a discovery cohort. On average, roughly 240,000 unique TCR beta nucleotide sequences were sequenced per donor among 398 genotyped donors of the cohort, with around 19% of those sequences being non-productive. Class I and class II HLA loci were covered by the typing at four-digit resolution. All discovery cohort repertoires had been generated using a single sequencing platform. A later analysis re-analyzed previously published TCR beta repertoires from 660 or so donors and added high-resolution HLA genotyping to study TCR occurrence patterns. The study combined high-throughput TCR immunosequencing, statistical association of individual TCRs with disease status, and machine learning to predict cytomegalovirus infection status. In an earlier analysis of over 550 of the donors, high-throughput TCR beta sequencing was used to judge whether each TCR beta V gene segment behaved as functional or pseudogenic. Along with the roughly 700-subject first cohort, a separate validation cohort of over a hundred different subjects was used. Of the roughly 390 genotyped donors, around 81% fell in the genetic ancestry cluster associated with self-reported Caucasian donors. Typing coverage varied by locus: 629-630 donors for A, B, C, DRB1 and DQB1; roughly 500 for DQA1; about 570 for DPA1; roughly 450 for DPB1. The study aimed to test whether signatures of past pathogen exposure could be identified by cataloging public T cell receptors. Using immunosequencing, the study profiled T cell repertoires from 500 to 800 subjects and related those repertoires to cytomegalovirus serostatus. Donor age, sex, ethnicity and CMV serostatus were compiled together with the repertoire data. Here is what the overall study found, with its caveats: The 87-base-pair reads could not distinguish some IMGT-functional V segments, including TRBV6-2 and TRBV6-3, so those segments were excluded. The study gave a list of 150 to 200 TCR beta chains associated with cytomegalovirus. In a later genetic analysis, fewer N-insertions in productive TCRs were reported among donors in an Asian-associated ancestry cluster than the approximately 670-donor mean. Several of the top co-occurrence clusters appeared to be linked to parvovirus B19, influenza, CMV and Epstein-Barr virus, according to a later analysis. Immune exposure information for the cohort was limited to CMV serostatus. A cluster of highly shared sequence variants was judged likely to be a technical artifact of the sequencing pipeline. Correlated functional status among segregating V segments might be attributable to linkage disequilibrium, but an unknown experimental factor could not be ruled out. Presence/absence analyses assumed roughly uniform sequencing depth across donors, an assumption that may not hold. In a later analysis, HLA-associated TCR beta chains showed more clonal expansion and lower generation probabilities than non-associated chains that were equally common. Because HLA typing was missing for some donors at each locus, association tests included only the typed subset. Strong co-occurrence of HLA alleles, especially DR and DQ, made assigning TCR associations to individual alleles difficult. The classifier was reported to diagnose cytomegalovirus status with high specificity and sensitivity in both the original and validation cohorts. Only TCR beta chains were sequenced in this cohort, and the absence of alpha or paired-chain data limited detectable features. In a later analysis, some 17,000 TCR beta sequences were associated with specific HLA alleles at a false discovery rate of 0.05. In an earlier analysis of under 600 of the donors, most TCR beta V segments were observed in productive rearrangements about 87% or about 30% of the time, broadly matching IMGT annotations. A later analysis found that TCR association rates varied across HLA loci, with DRB1 alleles showing the most associated TCRs and HLA-C alleles the fewest. The authors suggested that the approach could potentially be generalized to other disease states and immunological phenotypes. A later genetic analysis associated a missense DCLRE1C variant with V-gene and J-gene trimming of TCR beta chains, and an independent cohort replicated the association. About 17 rarely observed V segments, including chromosome 9 orphons, were excluded from the earlier analysis of several hundred of the donors because counts were too low. Three of the identified cytomegalovirus-associated TCR beta chains were confirmed in vitro to be specific for cytomegalovirus antigens. While some public TCRs were present in many individuals, most TCR sequences turned up only very rarely across donors. A further reported finding was that TCR beta sequences accurately predicted the HLA-A and HLA-B alleles for most subjects in the first cohort. A later analysis found that most CMV-associated TCR beta chains appeared HLA-restricted, with HLA associations seemingly driven largely by CMV exposure.

The cohort comprised fewer than 750 healthy bone marrow donors. At the time of sampling, all cohort members were nominally healthy, though unrecorded immune exposures were likely present. The donor was CMV seronegative and belonged to the group of over 300 seronegative cohort members. A peripheral blood sample was collected from each donor, and TCR beta sequencing was performed on peripheral blood mononuclear cells. Genomic DNA extraction from the blood cell samples was performed with the Qiagen DNeasy Blood Extraction Kit. The specimen sequenced was PBMCs. The origin of this receptor is a woman between 45 and 60 years old in good health and CMV-seronegative. The sequence is built from TRBV5-1 and TRBJ1-4; TRBD1 matches 7 bases in the middle. CDR3 loop: CASSARQQGINEKLFF. Here is the DNA: TGCGCCAGCAGCGCCCGCCAACAGGGGATTAATGAAAAACTGTTTTTT.